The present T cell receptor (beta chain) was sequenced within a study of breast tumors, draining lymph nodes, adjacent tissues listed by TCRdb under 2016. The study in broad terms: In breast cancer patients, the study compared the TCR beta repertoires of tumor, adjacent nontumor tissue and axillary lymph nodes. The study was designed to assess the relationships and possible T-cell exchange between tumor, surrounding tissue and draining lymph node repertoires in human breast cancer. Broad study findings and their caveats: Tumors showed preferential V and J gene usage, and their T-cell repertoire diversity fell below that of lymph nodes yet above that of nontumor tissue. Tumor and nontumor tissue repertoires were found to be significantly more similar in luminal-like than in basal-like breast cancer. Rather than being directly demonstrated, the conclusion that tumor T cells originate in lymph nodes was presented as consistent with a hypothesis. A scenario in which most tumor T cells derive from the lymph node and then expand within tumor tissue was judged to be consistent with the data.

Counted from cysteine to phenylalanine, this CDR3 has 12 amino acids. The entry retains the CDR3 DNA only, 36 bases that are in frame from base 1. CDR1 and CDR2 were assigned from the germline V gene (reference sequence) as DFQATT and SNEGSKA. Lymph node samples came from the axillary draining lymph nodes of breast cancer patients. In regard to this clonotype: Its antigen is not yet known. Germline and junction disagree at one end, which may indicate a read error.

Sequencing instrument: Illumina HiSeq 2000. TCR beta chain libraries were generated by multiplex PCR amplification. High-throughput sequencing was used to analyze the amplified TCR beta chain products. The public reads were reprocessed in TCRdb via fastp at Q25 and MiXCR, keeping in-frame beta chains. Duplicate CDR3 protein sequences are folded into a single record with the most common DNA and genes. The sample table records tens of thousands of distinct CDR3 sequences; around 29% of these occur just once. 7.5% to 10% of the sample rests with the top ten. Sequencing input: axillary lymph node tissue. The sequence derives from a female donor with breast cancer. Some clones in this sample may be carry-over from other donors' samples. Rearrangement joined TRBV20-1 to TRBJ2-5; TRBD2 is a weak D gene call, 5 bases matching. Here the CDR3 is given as CSAREGGETPCF. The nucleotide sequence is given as TGCAGTGCTAGAGAGGGTGGGGAGACCCCGTGCTTC.